One and the same sample provided the 5 T cell receptor beta chains below, sequenced in a study of blood T cells in healthy people across ages. Through a sample-barcoded 5' primer and a J-beta primer mix, a second PCR was run for roughly 6 to 11 cycles. TCRdb reanalysed the 5' RACE reads using MiXCR and keeps one entry per CDR3 protein. Of about 670,000 distinct CDR3 sequences in the sample, over 40% were seen once. Sample: blood. The receptors originated from a woman aged 80 or older in good health.

CDR3 in DNA: TGTGCCAGCAGCTTAATGGCCGGGACTAGGGGGTTCATAGGTACGCAGTATTTT. Protein: CASSLMAGTRGFIGTQYF. V usage is TRBV7-6 and J usage is TRBJ2-3; the match to TRBD2 covers 8 bases. CDR3 length equals 18 residues. J lost 8 bases, V lost 2 bases, and 18 bases had no gene match. In germline, CDR1 is SGHVS, CDR2 FNYEAQ. The full variable domain, in which reference TRBV7-6 and TRBJ2-3 provide the parts outside the CDR3, is GAGVSQSPRYKVTKRGQDVALRCDPISGHVSLYWYRQALGQGPEFLTYFNYEAQQDKSGLPNDRFSAERPEGSISTLTIQRTEQRDSAMYRCASSLMAGTRGFIGTQYFGPGTRLTVL.

This clonotype was counted many times. This chain joins TRBV7-3 and TRBJ2-3, with 10 bases fitting TRBD2. Germline trimming cut 1 base from V and 5 bases from J; bases unmatched to any gene: 12. Germline CDR1 SGHTA, CDR2 FQGTGA. CDR3 length: 18 residues. The CDR3 region is CASSLNGWGLASRDTQYF. In DNA, the CDR3 is TGTGCCAGCAGCTTAAACGGATGGGGACTAGCGTCAAGAGATACGCAGTATTTT.

The chain couples TRBV7-2 to TRBJ2-5, with 9 bases aligning to TRBD2. Germline V CDR1 and CDR2: SGHTA, FQGNSA. V trimming: 5 bases; J trimming: 5 bases; junction bases outside the gene matches: 6. The CDR3 has 14 residues. The CDR3 nucleotides are TGTGCCAGCAGCCCTAGCGGGGCGGGTGAGACCCAGTACTTC. Amino acid sequence: CASSPSGAGETQYF.

This clonotype was detected only once. This chain links TRBV7-6 with TRBJ2-3, with D maybe TRBD1 (6 bases). Germline CDR1 is SGHVS and CDR2 is FNYEAQ. This CDR3 contains 17 residues. The V end was cut by 4 bases, the J end by 0 bases, with 17 bases between. DNA for the CDR3: TGTGCCAGCAGCTCCCCTCTCCTACAGGGTAGCACAGATACGCAGTATTTT. Its translation is CASSSPLLQGSTDTQYF.

The table lists this clonotype with many counts. The chain employs TRBV5-1 and TRBJ2-1, with 9 positions matching TRBD2. The V segment lost 0 bases and the J segment 12 bases; nucleotides outside the gene matches: 10. The CDR3 is 15 residues long. The germline gives CDR1 SGHRS, CDR2 YFSETQ. This CDR3 is CASSLDGGRAFGQFF. CDR3 nucleotides: TGCGCCAGCAGCTTGGATGGCGGGAGGGCCTTCGGGCAGTTCTTC.